This T cell receptor beta chain is drawn from a study of T cell repertoires in cytomegalovirus infection. Study-wide context: HLA-C-restricted CMV epitopes, recently identified, and well-studied HLA-B-restricted ones were used by the study. From public TCR beta signatures came an indication of both CMV infection and matching HLA type.

CDR3 length equals 13 residues. V gave up 5 bases and J gave up 2 bases, with 7 bases separating them. The germline CDR1 and CDR2 sequences are SGHTA and FQGNSA. About this clonotype itself: Its antigen remains unidentified.

Notes on the study in general: HLA-C-restricted TCR beta clonotypes specific for CMV led the ex vivo response. CMV carriers with the relevant HLA were identified by cumulative public TCR beta family frequency.

TCRdb fed the reads into MiXCR, producing one record per CDR3 protein. In the table there are roughly 80,000 distinct CDR3 sequences, about 37% of which are singletons. Source: CD8+ T cells from cultured PBMCs, taken from culture after CMV antigen stimulation. The origin of this receptor is a human donor in good health (CMV status not recorded). Some clones in this sample may be carry-over from other donors' samples. The V and J genes are TRBV7-2 and TRBJ1-3, with unresolved D. CDR3 DNA: TGTGCCAGCAGCGAGATTACTGGAAACACCATATATTTT. Amino acid sequence: CASSEITGNTIYF.